This entry describes one T cell receptor beta chain. The clone's antigen remains unknown. The sample holds no much larger clone one base away, and base qualities are not on file. V lost 0 bases and J lost 5 bases; the stretch between them is 5 bases long. From the cysteine up to the phenylalanine, the CDR3 has a length of 13 residues. Of all the DNA, just the CDR3 is kept, 39 bases in frame from base 1. The germline V gene encodes CDR1 LGHDT and CDR2 YNNKEL (reference sequence). The CDR3 regions of human TCRbeta chains were subjected to immunosequencing. Processing in the source paper ran as follows. Repertoire TCRs were checked for matches against a reference library of SARS-CoV-2-specific TCRs that had been generated using the MIRA antigen-specificity platform. Breadth meant the fraction of unique TCRs that were SARS-CoV-2-associated, whereas depth meant the fraction of total T cells that were SARS-CoV-2-associated. Using the MIRA data, each spike-specific TCR was mapped to the spike region that the TCR reacts to and placed in a CD4 or CD8 class. Log10-transformed breadth and depth values were compared by one-way ANOVA with Sidak's multiple comparisons tests. The clones in this table, taken by TCRdb from immuneACCESS, are in-frame only. Not every clone is retained; where verified, under half of the shortfall comes from an unresolved V gene, and the cause of the rest is unknown. V, J and clone size reflect that table, while D and trimming were determined from the DNA. The table for this sample lists approximately 60,000 clones; over 60% of them were counted only once. The ten largest make up 11% to 15% of the sample.

The data belong to a study of T cell responses to AZD1222 COVID-19 vaccine (dated by TCRdb to about 2021). Turning to the overall study: AZD1222 recipients with second doses at about 4 weeks or about 12 weeks were pooled, because spike-specific TCR depth and breadth did not differ between schedules. A total of around 240 trial participants underwent TCR sequencing, of whom 200 to 220 had received two doses of AZD1222 and about 25 had received two doses of the MenACWY control vaccine. Trial participants were enrolled into age subgroups of 18-55, 56-69 and 70-plus years, which contained about 150, 28 and 57 TCR-sequenced participants, respectively. Results the study describes overall, beyond this receptor: Reportedly, almost half of the unique spike-specific TCRs recognized epitopes lying outside the regions that are mutated in the B.1.351 and B.1.1.7 variants. Most participants were white British and females outnumbered males, and the authors suggested that clonal diversity may have been underestimated. Because no samples from the day 14 peak response were available, repertoires could be characterized only after the peak T cell response. In the small 56-69-year group, the increase in depth fell short of significance, most likely because of low power. A significant rise in spike-specific TCR breadth and depth was observed after two AZD1222 doses relative to day 0 and relative to MenACWY recipients. The vaccine-associated CD4 TCRs covered the entire spike protein, and the dominant responses fell in regions 160-218 and 743-854. Conclusions about previously exposed vaccinees are limited, since just five to seven AZD1222 recipients were seropositive for SARS-CoV-2 at baseline.

This sample's time point label indicates: baseline before first vaccination. Vaccinee samples were obtained from the UK trials COV001 and COV002, which included a single-blind randomized controlled phase 2/3 trial of AZD1222 (ChAdOx1 nCoV-19) in healthy adults. Trial participant PBMC samples were collected at day 0 and day 28 after the second dose for TCRbeta chain sequencing. The specimen was peripheral blood, collected on day 0 of AZD1222 vaccination. The receptor comes from an adult in good health. The sequence is built from TRBV3-1 (or the pseudogene TRBV3-2) and TRBJ1-5; no D gene is confidently identified. The DNA sequence reads TGTGCCAGCAGCCAAGAAACAGATCAGCCCCAGCATTTT. It translates as CASSQETDQPQHF.